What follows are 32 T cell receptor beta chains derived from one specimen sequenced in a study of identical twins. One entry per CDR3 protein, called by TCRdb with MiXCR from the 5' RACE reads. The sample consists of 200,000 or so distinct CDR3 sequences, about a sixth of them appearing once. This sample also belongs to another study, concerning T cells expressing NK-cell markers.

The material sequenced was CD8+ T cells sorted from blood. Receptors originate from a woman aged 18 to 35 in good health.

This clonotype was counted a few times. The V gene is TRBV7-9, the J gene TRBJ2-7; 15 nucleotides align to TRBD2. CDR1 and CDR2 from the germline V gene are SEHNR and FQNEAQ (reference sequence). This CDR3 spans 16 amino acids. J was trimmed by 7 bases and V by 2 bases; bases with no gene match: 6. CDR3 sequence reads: CASSLPTGLAGGEQYF. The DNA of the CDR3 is TGTGCCAGCAGCTTACCCACGGGACTAGCGGGAGGTGAGCAGTACTTC. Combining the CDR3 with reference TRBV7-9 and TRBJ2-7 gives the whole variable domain DTGVSQNPRHKITKRGQNVTFRCDPISEHNRLYWYRQTLGQGPEFLTYFQNEAQLEKSRLLSDRFSAERPKGSFSTLEIQRTEQGDSAMYLCASSLPTGLAGGEQYFGPGTRLTVT.

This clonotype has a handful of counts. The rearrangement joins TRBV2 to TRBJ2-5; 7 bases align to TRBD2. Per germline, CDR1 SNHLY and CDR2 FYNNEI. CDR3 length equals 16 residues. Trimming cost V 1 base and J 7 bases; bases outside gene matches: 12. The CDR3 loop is CASSEVQRGPKGTQYF. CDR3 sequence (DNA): TGTGCCAGCAGTGAAGTCCAGCGGGGACCTAAGGGGACCCAGTACTTC. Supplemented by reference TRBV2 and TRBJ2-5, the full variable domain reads EPEVTQTPSHQVTQMGQEVILRCVPISNHLYFYWYRQILGQKVEFLVSFYNNEISEKSEIFDDQFSVERPDGSNFTLKIRSTKLEDSAMYFCASSEVQRGPKGTQYFGPGTRLLVL.

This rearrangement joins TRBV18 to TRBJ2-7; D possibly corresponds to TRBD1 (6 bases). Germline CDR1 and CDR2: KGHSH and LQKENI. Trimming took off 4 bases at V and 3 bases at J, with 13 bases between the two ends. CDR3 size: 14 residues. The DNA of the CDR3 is TGTGCCAGCTCACTACGGGACACATACTACGAGCAGTACTTC. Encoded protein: CASSLRDTYYEQYF. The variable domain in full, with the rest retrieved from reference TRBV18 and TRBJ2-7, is NAGVMQNPRHLVRRRGQEARLRCSPMKGHSHVYWYRQLPEEGLKFMVYLQKENIIDESGMPKERFSAEFPKEGPSILRIQQVVRGDSAAYFCASSLRDTYYEQYFGPGTRLTVT.

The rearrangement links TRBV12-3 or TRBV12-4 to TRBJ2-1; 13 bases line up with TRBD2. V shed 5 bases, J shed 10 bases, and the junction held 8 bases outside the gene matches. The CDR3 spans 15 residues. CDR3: CASSAGTSGVEEQFF. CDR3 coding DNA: TGTGCCAGCAGTGCCGGGACTAGCGGGGTGGAGGAGCAGTTCTTC.

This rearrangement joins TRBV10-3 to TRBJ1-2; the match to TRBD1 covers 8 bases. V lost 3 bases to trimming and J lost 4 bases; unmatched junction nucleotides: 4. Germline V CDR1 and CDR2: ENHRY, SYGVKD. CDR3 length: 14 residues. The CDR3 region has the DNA TGTGCCATCAGTGACCAGGGGGCGGCCTATGGCTACACCTTC. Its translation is CAISDQGAAYGYTF.

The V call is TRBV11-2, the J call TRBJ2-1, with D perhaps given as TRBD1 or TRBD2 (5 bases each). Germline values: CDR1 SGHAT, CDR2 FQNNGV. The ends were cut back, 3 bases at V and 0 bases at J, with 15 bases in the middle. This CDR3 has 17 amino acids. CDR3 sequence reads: CASSFPGTLSSYNEQFF. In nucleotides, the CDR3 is TGTGCCAGCAGCTTCCCCGGGACCTTGAGCTCCTACAATGAGCAGTTCTTC.

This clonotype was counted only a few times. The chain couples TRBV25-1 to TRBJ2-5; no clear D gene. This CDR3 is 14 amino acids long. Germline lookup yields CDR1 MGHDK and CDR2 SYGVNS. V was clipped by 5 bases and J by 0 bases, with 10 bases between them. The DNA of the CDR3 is TGTGCCAGCAGTAATGGGCGGTACCAAGAGACCCAGTACTTC. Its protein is CASSNGRYQETQYF.

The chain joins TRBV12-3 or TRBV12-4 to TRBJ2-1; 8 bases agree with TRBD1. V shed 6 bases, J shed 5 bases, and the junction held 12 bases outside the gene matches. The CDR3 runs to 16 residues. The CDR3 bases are TGTGCCAGCAGGCCCCCGAGGACAGGGAGAAACAATGAGCAGTTCTTC. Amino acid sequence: CASRPPRTGRNNEQFF.

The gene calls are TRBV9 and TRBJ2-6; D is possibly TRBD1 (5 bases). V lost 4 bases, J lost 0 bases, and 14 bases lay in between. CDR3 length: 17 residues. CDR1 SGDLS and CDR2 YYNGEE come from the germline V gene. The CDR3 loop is CASSNHRTTSGANVLTF. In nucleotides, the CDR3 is TGTGCCAGCAGCAACCACAGGACAACCTCTGGGGCCAACGTCCTGACTTTC.

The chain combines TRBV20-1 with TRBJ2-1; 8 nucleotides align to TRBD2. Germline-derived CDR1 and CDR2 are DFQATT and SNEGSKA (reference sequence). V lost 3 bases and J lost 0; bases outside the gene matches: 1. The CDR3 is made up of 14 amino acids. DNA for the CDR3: TGCAGTGCTAGCGGGGGGGGCTCCTACAATGAGCAGTTCTTC. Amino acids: CSASGGGSYNEQFF.

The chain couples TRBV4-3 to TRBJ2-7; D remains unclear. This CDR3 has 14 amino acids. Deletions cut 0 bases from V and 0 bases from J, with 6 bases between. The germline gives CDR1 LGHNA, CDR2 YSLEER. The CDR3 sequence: CASSQDRFSYEQYF. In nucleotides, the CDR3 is TGCGCCAGCAGCCAAGATAGGTTCTCCTACGAGCAGTACTTC.

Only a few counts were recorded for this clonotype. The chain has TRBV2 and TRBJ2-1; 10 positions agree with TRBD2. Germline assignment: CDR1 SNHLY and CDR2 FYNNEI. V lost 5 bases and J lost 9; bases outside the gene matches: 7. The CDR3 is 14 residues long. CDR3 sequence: CASSQTSGIFEQFF. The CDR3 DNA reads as TGTGCCAGCAGTCAAACTAGCGGGATTTTTGAGCAGTTCTTC.

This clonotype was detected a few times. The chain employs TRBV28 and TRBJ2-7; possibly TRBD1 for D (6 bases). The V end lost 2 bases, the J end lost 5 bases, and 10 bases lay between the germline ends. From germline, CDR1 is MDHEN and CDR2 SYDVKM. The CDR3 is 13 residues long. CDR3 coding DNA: TGTGCCAGCAGTTTACCGGACAGTGACGAGCAGTACTTC. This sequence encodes CASSLPDSDEQYF.

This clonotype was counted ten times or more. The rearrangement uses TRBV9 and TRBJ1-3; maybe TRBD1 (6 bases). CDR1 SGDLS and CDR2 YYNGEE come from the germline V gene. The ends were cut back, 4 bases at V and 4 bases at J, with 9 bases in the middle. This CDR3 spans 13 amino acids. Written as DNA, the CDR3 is TGTGCCAGCAGCCTCGGGACAGGAAACACCATATATTTT. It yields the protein CASSLGTGNTIYF.

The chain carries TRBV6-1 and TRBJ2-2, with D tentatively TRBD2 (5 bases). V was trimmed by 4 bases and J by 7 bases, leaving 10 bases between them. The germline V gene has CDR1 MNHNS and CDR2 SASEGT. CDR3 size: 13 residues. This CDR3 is CASSGSGGGELFF. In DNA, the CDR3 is TGTGCCAGCAGTGGAAGCGGTGGCGGGGAGCTGTTTTTT.

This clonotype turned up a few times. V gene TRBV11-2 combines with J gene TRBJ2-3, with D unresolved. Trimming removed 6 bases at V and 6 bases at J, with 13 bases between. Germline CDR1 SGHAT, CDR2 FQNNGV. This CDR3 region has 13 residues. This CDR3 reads CASRRENWDTQYF. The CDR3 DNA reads TGTGCCAGCAGGAGAGAAAACTGGGATACGCAGTATTTT.

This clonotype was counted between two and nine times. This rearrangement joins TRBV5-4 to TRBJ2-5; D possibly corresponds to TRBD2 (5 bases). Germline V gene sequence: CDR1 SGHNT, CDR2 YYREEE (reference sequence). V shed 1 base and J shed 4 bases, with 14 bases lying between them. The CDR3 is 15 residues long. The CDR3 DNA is TGTGCCAGCAGCTTGATCGGAGACGGAGGAGAGACCCAGTACTTC. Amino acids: CASSLIGDGGETQYF.

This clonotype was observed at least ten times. The CDR3 nucleotides read TGTGCCAGCAGTTCTCTCGACGGGGACCCCTACGAGCAGTACTTC. Amino acids: CASSSLDGDPYEQYF. The chain uses TRBV12-3 or TRBV12-4 and TRBJ2-7; D may match TRBD1 or TRBD2 (5 bases each). The CDR3 runs 15 residues. The ends were cut back, 4 bases at V and 2 bases at J, with 15 bases in the middle.

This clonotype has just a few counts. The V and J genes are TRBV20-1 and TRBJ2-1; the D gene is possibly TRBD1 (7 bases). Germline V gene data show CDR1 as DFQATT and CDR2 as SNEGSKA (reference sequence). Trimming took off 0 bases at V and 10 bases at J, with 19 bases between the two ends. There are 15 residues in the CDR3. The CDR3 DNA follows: TGCAGTGCTAGAGATGGGGGGACAGCCCACCGGGAGCAGTTCTTC. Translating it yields CSARDGGTAHREQFF.

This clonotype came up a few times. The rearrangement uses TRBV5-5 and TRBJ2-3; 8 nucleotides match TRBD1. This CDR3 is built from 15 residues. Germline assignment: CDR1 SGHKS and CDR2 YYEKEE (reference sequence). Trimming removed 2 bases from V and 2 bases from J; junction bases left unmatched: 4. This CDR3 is CASSFGDRSTDTQYF. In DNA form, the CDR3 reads TGTGCCAGCAGCTTCGGGGACAGGTCCACAGATACGCAGTATTTT.

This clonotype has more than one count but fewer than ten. CDR3 sequence reads: CAISDPGSSYEQYF. DNA of the CDR3: TGTGCCATCAGTGACCCGGGGTCCTCCTACGAGCAGTACTTC. The rearrangement uses TRBV10-3 and TRBJ2-7, with TRBD2 as a possible D gene (5 bases). The CDR3 spans 14 residues. Germline CDR1 ENHRY, CDR2 SYGVKD. V was clipped by 3 bases and J by 0 bases, with 9 bases between them.

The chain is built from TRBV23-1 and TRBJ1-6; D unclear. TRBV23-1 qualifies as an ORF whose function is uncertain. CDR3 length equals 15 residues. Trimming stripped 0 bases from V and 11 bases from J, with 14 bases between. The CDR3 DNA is TGCGCCAGCAGTCAATCGACTCTCCTTTTGGCACCCCTCCACTTT. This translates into CASSQSTLLLAPLHF.

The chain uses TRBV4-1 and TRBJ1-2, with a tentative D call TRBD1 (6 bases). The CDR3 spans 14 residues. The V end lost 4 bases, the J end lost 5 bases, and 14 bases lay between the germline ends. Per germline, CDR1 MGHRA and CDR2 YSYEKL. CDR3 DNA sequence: TGCGCCAGCAGCCTCTACAGGGAAGGGTATGGCTACACCTTC. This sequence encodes CASSLYREGYGYTF.

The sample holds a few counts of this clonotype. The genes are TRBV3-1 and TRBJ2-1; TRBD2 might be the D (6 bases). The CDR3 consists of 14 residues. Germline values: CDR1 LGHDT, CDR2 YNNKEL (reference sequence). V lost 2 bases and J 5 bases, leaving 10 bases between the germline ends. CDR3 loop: CASSQRESNNEQFF. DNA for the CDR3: TGTGCCAGCAGCCAACGGGAGTCTAACAATGAGCAGTTCTTC.

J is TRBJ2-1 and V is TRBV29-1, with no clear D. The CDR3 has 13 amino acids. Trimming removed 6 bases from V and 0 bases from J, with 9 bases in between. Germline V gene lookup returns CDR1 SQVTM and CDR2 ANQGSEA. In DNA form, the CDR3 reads TGCAGCGTAGACGGAAGCTCCTACAATGAGCAGTTCTTC. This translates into CSVDGSSYNEQFF.

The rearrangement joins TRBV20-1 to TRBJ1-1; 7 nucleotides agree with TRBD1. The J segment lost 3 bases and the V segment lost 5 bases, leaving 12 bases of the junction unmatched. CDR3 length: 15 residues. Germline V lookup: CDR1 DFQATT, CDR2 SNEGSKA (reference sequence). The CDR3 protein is CSACCDRGRDTEAFF. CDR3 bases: TGCAGTGCTTGTTGCGATAGGGGGCGGGACACTGAAGCTTTCTTT.

CDR3 protein: CASSPLGDTQYF. DNA of the CDR3: TGTGCCAGTAGTCCGTTAGGAGATACGCAGTATTTT. The chain couples TRBV19 to TRBJ2-3; no firm D call. Trimming shortened V by 5 bases and J by 5 bases, and 8 bases separated the two germline ends. Germline V CDR1 and CDR2: LNHDA, SQIVND (reference sequence). The length of the CDR3 is 12 residues.

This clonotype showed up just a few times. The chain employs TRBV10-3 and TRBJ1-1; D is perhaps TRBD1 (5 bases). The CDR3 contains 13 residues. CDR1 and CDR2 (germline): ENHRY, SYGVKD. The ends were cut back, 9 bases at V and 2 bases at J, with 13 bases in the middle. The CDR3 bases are TGTGCCATTTGGGGGGGGGGAAACACTGAAGCTTTCTTT. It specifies CAIWGGGNTEAFF.

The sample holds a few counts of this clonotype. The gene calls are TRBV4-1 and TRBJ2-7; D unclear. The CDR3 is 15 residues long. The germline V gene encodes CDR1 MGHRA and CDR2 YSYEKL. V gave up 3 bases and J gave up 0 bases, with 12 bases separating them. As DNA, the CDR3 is TGCGCCAGCAGCCAGCTCCCTTCACGCTCCTACGAGCAGTACTTC. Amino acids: CASSQLPSRSYEQYF.

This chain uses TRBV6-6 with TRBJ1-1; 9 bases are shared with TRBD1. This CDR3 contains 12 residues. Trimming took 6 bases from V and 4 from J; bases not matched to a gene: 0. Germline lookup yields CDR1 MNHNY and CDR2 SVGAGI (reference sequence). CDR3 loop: CASRDRGTEAFF. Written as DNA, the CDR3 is TGTGCCAGCAGGGACAGGGGCACTGAAGCTTTCTTT.

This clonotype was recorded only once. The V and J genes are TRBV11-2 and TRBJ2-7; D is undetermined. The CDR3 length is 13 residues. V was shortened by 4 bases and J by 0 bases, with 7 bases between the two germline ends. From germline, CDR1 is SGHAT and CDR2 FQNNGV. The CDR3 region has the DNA TGTGCCAGCAGCTCCCTGGTCTCCTACGAGCAGTACTTC. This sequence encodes CASSSLVSYEQYF.

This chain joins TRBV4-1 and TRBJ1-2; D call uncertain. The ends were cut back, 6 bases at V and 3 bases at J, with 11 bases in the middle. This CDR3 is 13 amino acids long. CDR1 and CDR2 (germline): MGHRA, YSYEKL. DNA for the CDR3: TGCGCCAGCAGACAAAGTTCCGACTATGGCTACACCTTC. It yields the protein CASRQSSDYGYTF.